Below are 27 T cell receptor beta chains sequenced from a single sample in a study of T cells in Graves' hyperthyroidism and ophthalmopathy. TCR beta CDR3 regions were amplified from RNA transcripts. HTBI primers were the set used in a first-round RT-PCR of the TCR CDR3. TCRdb itself ran the multiplex PCR reads through MiXCR, one entry per CDR3 protein. The sample lists about 360,000 distinct CDR3 sequences, about 14% occurring once. The sequencing input was blood. The receptors come from a man aged 25 to 40 with Graves' hyperthyroidism that later progressed to Graves' ophthalmopathy.

This clonotype has at least ten counts. The rearrangement links TRBV6-1 to TRBJ1-1; D is unclear. This CDR3 is 13 amino acids long. V lost 8 bases and J lost 1, with 11 bases in between. CDR1 MNHNS and CDR2 SASEGT come from the germline V gene. This chain's CDR3 is CASGLAGNTEAFF. The CDR3 nucleotides are TGTGCCAGCGGCCTGGCGGGGAACACTGAAGCTTTCTTT.

The rearrangement links TRBV7-9 to TRBJ2-6; D is ambiguous. CDR1 is SEHNR and CDR2 is FQNEAQ in the germline V gene (reference sequence). The CDR3 runs to 16 residues. V was shortened by 3 bases and J by 2 bases, with 11 bases between the two germline ends. The DNA for the CDR3 is TGTGCCAGCAGCTTTACAAGGACGACTGGGGCCAACGTCCTGACTTTC. Translated: CASSFTRTTGANVLTF.

This clonotype occurred many times. The chain carries TRBV18 and TRBJ2-7; TRBD2 is a possible D gene (5 bases). CDR1 is KGHSH and CDR2 is LQKENI in the germline V gene. V was cut by 0 bases and J by 2 bases, with 11 bases left in between. This CDR3 comprises 15 residues. The CDR3 region is CASSPPGKHPYEQYF. CDR3 coding DNA: TGTGCCAGCTCACCACCCGGGAAGCACCCCTACGAGCAGTACTTC. The whole variable domain, remainder taken from reference TRBV18 and TRBJ2-7, is NAGVMQNPRHLVRRRGQEARLRCSPMKGHSHVYWYRQLPEEGLKFMVYLQKENIIDESGMPKERFSAEFPKEGPSILRIQQVVRGDSAAYFCASSPPGKHPYEQYFGPGTRLTVT.

In its sample, this clonotype was seen a few times. The J gene is TRBJ2-2, the V gene TRBV7-3; D is perhaps TRBD1 (6 bases). CDR3 length: 16 residues. CDR1 and CDR2 from the germline V gene are SGHTA and FQGTGA. Trimming stripped 1 base from V and 1 base from J, with 10 bases between. CDR3: CASSLNAGENTGELFF. The CDR3 DNA follows: TGTGCCAGCAGCTTAAATGCAGGGGAGAACACCGGGGAGCTGTTTTTT.

This clonotype was recorded many times. The chain combines TRBV28 with TRBJ1-5, with 10 bases aligning to TRBD1. Germline V gives CDR1 MDHEN, CDR2 SYDVKM. The CDR3 consists of 16 residues. J lost 0 bases, V lost 6 bases, and 5 bases had no gene match. The CDR3 is CASREGTGVSNQPQHF. As DNA, the CDR3 is TGTGCCAGCAGGGAAGGGACAGGGGTTAGCAATCAGCCCCAGCATTTT.

The sample holds many counts of this clonotype. This chain joins TRBV12-3 or TRBV12-4 and TRBJ1-1; TRBD1 matches at 8 bases. This CDR3 spans 14 amino acids. V lost 4 bases, J lost 1 base, and 2 bases stayed unmatched. The CDR3 reads CASSYDRGNTEAFF. The CDR3 nucleotides are TGTGCCAGCAGTTATGACAGGGGGAACACTGAAGCTTTCTTT.

This clonotype was detected many times. The chain employs TRBV6-2 or TRBV6-3 and TRBJ2-5; no definite D call. Germline CDR1 MNHEY, CDR2 SVGEGT. The germline V and J ends were trimmed by 1 base and 0 bases, with 0 bases remaining between them. The CDR3 extends over 12 amino acids. CDR3 in amino acids: CASSYYQETQYF. The CDR3 DNA reads TGTGCCAGCAGTTACTACCAAGAGACCCAGTACTTC.

This clonotype has at least ten counts. This sequence joins TRBV12-3 or TRBV12-4 and TRBJ2-3; 10 bases fit TRBD2. Losses at the gene ends were 5 bases for V and 3 bases for J; bases not matched to a gene: 8. The CDR3 loop spans 16 amino acids. CDR3 residues: CASSDSASGGTDTQYF. CDR3 DNA sequence: TGTGCCAGCAGTGACTCTGCTAGCGGGGGTACAGATACGCAGTATTTT.

This clonotype was seen at least ten times. The V and J genes are TRBV10-3 and TRBJ1-1, with D possibly being TRBD1 (6 bases). Germline CDR1 is ENHRY and CDR2 is SYGVKD. V was shortened by 10 bases and J by 1 base, with 13 bases between the two germline ends. The CDR3 spans 13 residues. CDR3 amino acids: CATWTDENTEAFF. The CDR3 DNA sequence: TGTGCCACTTGGACAGATGAGAACACTGAAGCTTTCTTT.

The table lists this clonotype with many counts. The rearrangement links TRBV3-1 to TRBJ2-3; a weak D match, TRBD1 (6 bases). In germline, CDR1 is LGHDT, CDR2 YNNKEL (reference sequence). CDR3 length equals 13 residues. Trimming cost V 0 bases and J 7 bases, with 8 bases left between them. CDR3 sequence: CASSQDQGNTQYF. The CDR3 nucleotides are TGTGCCAGCAGCCAAGATCAGGGGAATACGCAGTATTTT.

In this sample, this clonotype turned up many times. CDR3: CASSLDPGPNQPQHF. CDR3 sequence (DNA): TGTGCCAGCAGTTTAGACCCTGGACCGAATCAGCCCCAGCATTTT. V usage is TRBV28 and J usage is TRBJ1-5; D ambiguous. Germline lookup yields CDR1 MDHEN and CDR2 SYDVKM. The CDR3 covers 15 residues. Trimming shortened V by 2 bases and J by 4 bases, and 12 bases separated the two germline ends.

This clonotype came up once. The rearrangement uses TRBV24-1 and TRBJ1-5; D is unclear. Germline-derived CDR1 and CDR2 are KGHDR and SFDVKD. V lost 6 bases and J 0 bases, leaving 8 bases between the germline ends. The length of the CDR3 is 14 residues. The CDR3: CATSTQYSNQPQHF. CDR3 DNA: TGTGCCACCAGTACACAGTATAGCAATCAGCCCCAGCATTTT.

This clonotype was counted ten times or more. The genes are TRBV11-2 and TRBJ2-2; no firm D call. The CDR3 is 13 amino acids. Trimming stripped 1 base from V and 4 bases from J, with 4 bases between. Germline loops: CDR1 SGHAT, CDR2 FQNNGV. CDR3 DNA sequence: TGTGCCAGCAGCTTAGTGGTCACCGGGGAGCTGTTTTTT. Translating it yields CASSLVVTGELFF.

Ten or more counts support this clonotype. The chain joins TRBV11-3 to TRBJ1-6, with 9 bases matching TRBD1. J was trimmed by 8 bases and V by 6 bases; bases with no gene match: 8. The length of the CDR3 is 15 residues. Germline values: CDR1 SGHNT, CDR2 YENEEA. The CDR3 DNA reads TGTGCCAGCAGTCGTACGGGACAGGGCCATTCACCCCTCCACTTT. This encodes CASSRTGQGHSPLHF.

This clonotype was counted ten times or more. The V call is TRBV28, the J call TRBJ2-5; 15 positions match TRBD2. The CDR3 covers 18 residues. Germline V gene lookup returns CDR1 MDHEN and CDR2 SYDVKM. V was clipped by 1 base and J by 2 bases; unmatched bases: 5. The CDR3 region has the DNA TGTGCCAGCAGTTTATCCGGGACTAGCGGGGGGACTCAAGAGACCCAGTACTTC. Protein: CASSLSGTSGGTQETQYF.

This clonotype was seen a few times. Being one base from a much bigger clone, this may be a read error. This chain connects TRBV19 to TRBJ1-5; D remains ambiguous. Germline V gene data show CDR1 as LNHDA and CDR2 as SQIVND (reference sequence). The CDR3 loop spans 16 amino acids. The CDR3 DNA reads as TGTGCCAGTACCTCGGACGCGACGTATAGCAATCAGCTCCAGCATTTT. Its protein product is CASTSDATYSNQLQHF.

Concerning this clonotype itself: The junction and the germline gene differ at one end; a read error may be behind it. This chain connects TRBV5-5 to TRBJ1-2; TRBD1 agrees at 10 bases. CDR3 length: 14 residues. Germline V gene lookup returns CDR1 SGHKS and CDR2 YYEKEE (reference sequence). CDR3: CASIPGQGYYGYTF. The CDR3, as DNA: TGCGCCAGCATCCCGGGACAGGGGTACTATGGCTACACCTTC.

This rearrangement joins TRBV3-1 to TRBJ2-3; perhaps TRBD2 as D (6 bases). The V end was cut by 1 base, the J end by 7 bases, with 12 bases between. This CDR3 has 14 residues. Germline V gene lookup returns CDR1 LGHDT and CDR2 YNNKEL (reference sequence). The CDR3 loop reads CASSQGGDSNTQYF. The CDR3 DNA reads TGTGCCAGCAGCCAAGGGGGGGACTCCAATACGCAGTATTTT.

This clonotype turned up a few times. V is TRBV28 and J is TRBJ1-4; a weak D match, TRBD1 (5 bases). Trimming took 7 bases from V and 5 from J, leaving 17 bases between them. The CDR3 totals 15 residues. Per germline, CDR1 MDHEN and CDR2 SYDVKM. CDR3 amino acids: CASIPGTSPNEKLFF. The CDR3 region has the DNA TGTGCCAGCATTCCCGGGACTTCCCCCAATGAAAAACTGTTTTTT.

On this clonotype: A much more abundant neighbour one base away suggests this may be a read error. The rearrangement links TRBV28 to TRBJ2-7; 9 positions agree with TRBD1. This CDR3 has 14 residues. CDR1 MDHEN and CDR2 SYDVKM come from the germline V gene. V shed 5 bases and J 2 bases; nucleotides not matched to a gene: 4. CDR3 amino acids: CASSGTGTTYEQYF. The DNA for the CDR3 is TGTGCCAGCAGTGGGACAGGGACAACCTACGAGCAGTACTTC.

There are many counts of this clonotype. The chain employs TRBV7-9 and TRBJ2-4, with 7 bases matching TRBD2. Germline-derived CDR1 and CDR2 are SEHNR and FQNEAQ (reference sequence). The CDR3 length is 15 residues. With V trimmed by 5 bases and J by 3 bases, 7 bases remained unmatched. CDR3 protein: CASSDTGGGKNIQYF. Here the CDR3 DNA reads TGTGCCAGCAGCGACACTGGGGGGGGCAAAAACATTCAGTACTTC.

This clonotype was detected ten times or more. This chain connects TRBV9 to TRBJ2-7; 7 bases are a match to TRBD1. CDR1 and CDR2 from the germline V gene are SGDLS and YYNGEE. This CDR3 spans 14 amino acids. The ends lost 3 bases at V and 4 bases at J; junction bases unmatched: 7. CDR3 region: CASSANRGFYEQYF. The CDR3 DNA follows: TGTGCCAGCAGCGCCAACAGGGGATTTTACGAGCAGTACTTC.

This clonotype was seen a handful of times. The chain combines TRBV20-1 with TRBJ2-3, with D unresolved. Germline CDR1 is DFQATT and CDR2 is SNEGSKA (reference sequence). V was shortened by 0 bases and J by 3 bases, with 4 bases between the two germline ends. This CDR3 region has 12 residues. The CDR3 nucleotides are TGCAGTGCTAGAGAATTTACAGATACGCAGTATTTT. Protein product: CSAREFTDTQYF.

In its sample, this clonotype was seen many times. The chain uses TRBV10-3 and TRBJ2-3, with D unresolved. Germline loops: CDR1 ENHRY, CDR2 SYGVKD. The CDR3 contains 14 residues. V was shortened by 5 bases and J by 0 bases, with 9 bases between the two germline ends. CDR3 bases: TGTGCCATCAGTAAGACGGAAAGCACAGATACGCAGTATTTT. Encoded protein: CAISKTESTDTQYF.

In this sample, this clonotype turned up a few times. The chain links TRBV20-1 to TRBJ2-5; TRBD2 aligns across 7 bases. V gave up 5 bases and J gave up 4 bases; unmatched junction bases: 10. There are 14 residues in the CDR3. Germline lookup yields CDR1 DFQATT and CDR2 SNEGSKA (reference sequence). The CDR3 here is CSAQPPGGRETQYF. In DNA form, the CDR3 reads TGCAGTGCTCAACCTCCGGGGGGAAGAGAGACCCAGTACTTC.

A remark on this clonotype: Possible read error: a much larger clone is one base away. The genes are TRBV27 and TRBJ2-4; D might be TRBD1 (6 bases). This CDR3 is built from 17 residues. Germline V gene sequence: CDR1 MNHEY, CDR2 SMNVEV (reference sequence). In nucleotides, the CDR3 is TGTGCCAGCAGACCACAGGGATGGGCCCTAGCCAAAGACATTCAGTACTTC. It is translated as CASRPQGWALAKDIQYF.

The chain employs TRBV7-8 and TRBJ2-7; D not resolved. CDR3 length: 13 amino acids. Trimming stripped 4 bases from V and 2 bases from J, with 9 bases between. Germline assignment: CDR1 SGHVS and CDR2 FQNEAQ. The CDR3 DNA follows: TGTGCCAGCAGCTCCGCGAGGACCTACGAGCAGTACTTC. Its protein product is CASSSARTYEQYF. Full variable domain (rest looked up from reference TRBV7-8 and TRBJ2-7): GAGVSQSPRYKVAKRGQDVALRCDPISGHVSLFWYQQALGQGPEFLTYFQNEAQLDKSGLPSDRFFAERPEGSVSTLKIQRTQQEDSAVYLCASSSARTYEQYFGPGTRLTVT.